The 26 T cell receptor beta chains below come from one sample, sequenced in a study of cytomegalovirus exposure and HLA in healthy donors. The PCR contained 60 Vbeta and 13 Jbeta primers. TCRdb's table, derived via immunoSEQ multiplex PCR, lists solely in-frame clones and lacks some. The data hold roughly 120,000 clones, with approximately 82% observed a single time. The sequenced sample was PBMCs. The source is a man aged 25 to 40 in good health and CMV-seropositive.

In its sample, this clone is large. The chain combines TRBV25-1 with TRBJ2-1; D gene unclear. This CDR3 region has 14 residues. Germline CDR1 reads MGHDK; CDR2 reads SYGVNS. V lost 4 bases and J 7 bases, leaving 14 bases between the germline ends. CDR3 bases: TGTGCCAGCAGTGCCCACTCTACCGGGAATGAGCAGTTCTTC. It translates to CASSAHSTGNEQFF. The full variable domain, rest sourced from reference TRBV25-1 and TRBJ2-1, is EADIYQTPRYLVIGTGKKITLECSQTMGHDKMYWYQQDPGMELHLIHYSYGVNSTEKGDLSSESTVSRIRTEHFPLTLESARPSHTSQYLCASSAHSTGNEQFFGPGTRLTVL.

This clone was seen a single time. The chain recombines TRBV15 with TRBJ2-7, with 9 positions matching TRBD1. The germline V gene encodes CDR1 LNHNV and CDR2 YYDKDF (reference sequence). The CDR3 loop spans 13 amino acids. The V segment lost 6 bases and the J segment 2 bases; nucleotides outside the gene matches: 2. The CDR3 protein is CATRTGGAYEQYF. Here the CDR3 DNA reads TGTGCCACCAGGACAGGGGGTGCCTACGAGCAGTACTTC. Combining the CDR3 with reference TRBV15 and TRBJ2-7 gives the whole variable domain DAMVIQNPRYQVTQFGKPVTLSCSQTLNHNVMYWYQQKSSQAPKLLFHYYDKDFNNEADTPDNFQSRRPNTSFCFLDIRSPGLGDTAMYLCATRTGGAYEQYFGPGTRLTVT.

The V call is TRBV11-1, the J call TRBJ1-6; perhaps TRBD1 as D (5 bases). V was cut by 6 bases and J by 4 bases, with 10 bases left in between. The CDR3 has 14 residues. Per the germline V gene, CDR1 is SGHAT and CDR2 is FQDESV (reference sequence). The CDR3 region is CASSLDRYNSPLHF. The CDR3 DNA follows: TGTGCCAGCAGTCTCGACAGATATAATTCACCCCTCCACTTT.

This clone showed up just once. The chain combines TRBV27 with TRBJ1-1; TRBD1 matches 7 bases. The CDR3 contains 17 residues. The V segment lost 1 base and the J segment 4 bases; nucleotides outside the gene matches: 12. CDR1 is MNHEY, CDR2 SMNVEV, per germline (reference sequence). Here the CDR3 reads CASSLFPGTEKVTEAFF. In DNA, the CDR3 is TGTGCCAGCAGTTTATTTCCCGGGACAGAGAAGGTCACTGAAGCTTTCTTT.

This clone has a handful of counts. The chain uses TRBV4-2 and TRBJ2-1; D gene uncertain. Per the germline V gene, CDR1 is LGHNA and CDR2 is YNFKEQ. Trimming took 4 bases from V and 0 from J, leaving 16 bases between them. The CDR3 is 17 amino acids. CDR3 in amino acids: CASSPSSTYSSYNEQFF. As DNA, the CDR3 is TGTGCCAGCAGCCCTTCTTCGACTTATAGCTCCTACAATGAGCAGTTCTTC.

This clone was counted a few times. The chain has TRBV30 and TRBJ1-4, with 9 bases aligning to TRBD1. CDR1 and CDR2 (germline): GTSNPN, SVGIG (reference sequence). Unmatched junction bases numbered 8, after V lost 0 bases and J lost 0 bases. The CDR3 sequence is 18 residues long. CDR3: CAWSVPGQGRATNEKLFF. CDR3 coding DNA: TGTGCCTGGAGTGTACCGGGACAGGGAAGGGCAACTAATGAAAAACTGTTTTTT.

V usage is TRBV5-1 and J usage is TRBJ1-4; TRBD1 agrees at 7 bases. J was trimmed by 4 bases and V by 5 bases; bases with no gene match: 8. The germline gives CDR1 SGHRS, CDR2 YFSETQ. The CDR3 has 15 amino acids. The DNA of the CDR3 is TGCGCCAGCAGGTCTCGGGACAGCGTTAATGAAAAACTGTTTTTT. It specifies CASRSRDSVNEKLFF. Looking up the rest from reference TRBV5-1 and TRBJ1-4 gives the full variable domain: KAGVTQTPRYLIKTRGQQVTLSCSPISGHRSVSWYQQTPGQGLQFLFEYFSETQRNKGNFPGRFSGRQFSNSRSEMNVSTLELGDSALYLCASRSRDSVNEKLFFGSGTQLSVL.

The chain links TRBV5-1 to TRBJ1-3; 8 nucleotides match TRBD1. V lost 2 bases, J lost 3 bases, and 4 bases stayed unmatched. Germline V gene data show CDR1 as SGHRS and CDR2 as YFSETQ. The CDR3 contains 15 residues. The CDR3 protein is CASSFTGGNGNTIYF. CDR3 nucleotide sequence: TGCGCCAGCAGCTTTACAGGGGGGAATGGAAACACCATATATTTT.

This chain links TRBV5-4 with TRBJ2-3; D is undetermined. CDR1 and CDR2 from the germline V gene are SGHNT and YYREEE (reference sequence). The CDR3 covers 15 residues. Trimming removed 2 bases at V and 0 bases at J, with 10 bases between. CDR3 residues: CASSLPSTSTDTQYF. CDR3 nucleotide sequence: TGTGCCAGCAGCTTACCATCGACTAGCACAGATACGCAGTATTTT.

This chain joins TRBV6-1 and TRBJ1-2; TRBD1 aligns across 8 bases. Germline loops: CDR1 MNHNS, CDR2 SASEGT. The CDR3 is made up of 14 amino acids. V trimming: 4 bases; J trimming: 7 bases; junction bases outside the gene matches: 8. The CDR3 here is CASSVNRGNIGYTF. The DNA for the CDR3 is TGTGCCAGCAGTGTGAACAGGGGGAACATTGGCTACACCTTC.

This chain joins TRBV19 and TRBJ2-3, with 7 bases matching TRBD2. Unmatched junction bases numbered 3, after V lost 9 bases and J lost 6 bases. The CDR3 length is 11 residues. Germline loops: CDR1 LNHDA, CDR2 SQIVND (reference sequence). CDR3 sequence (DNA): TGTGCCAGCAGACTAGCTGATACGCAGTATTTT. Translation: CASRLADTQYF.

The chain carries TRBV5-1 and TRBJ2-7, with a weak D call TRBD1 (5 bases). V was shortened by 0 bases and J by 0 bases, with 10 bases between the two germline ends. Per the germline V gene, CDR1 is SGHRS and CDR2 is YFSETQ. CDR3 length: 15 amino acids. CDR3 DNA sequence: TGCGCCAGCAGCTTGGCAGGGTGGGGCTCCTACGAGCAGTACTTC. It codes for CASSLAGWGSYEQYF.

Here the CDR3 reads CASSGRGPHSPLHF. The CDR3 DNA is TGTGCCAGCAGTGGCAGGGGGCCTCATTCACCCCTCCACTTT. The chain couples TRBV6-5 to TRBJ1-6; 8 bases line up with TRBD1. Germline CDR1 reads MNHEY; CDR2 reads SVGAGI. The CDR3 covers 14 residues. J gave up 8 bases and V 5 bases, and 5 bases lay outside the gene matches.

The chain is built from TRBV11-3 and TRBJ1-1; tentative D call: TRBD1 (5 bases). Between the trimmed V and J ends, which lost 3 bases and 11 bases, there was a span of 16 bases. The CDR3 totals 13 residues. CDR1 and CDR2 (germline): SGHNT, YENEEA. CDR3 residues: CASSFMGRRAAFF. DNA for the CDR3: TGTGCCAGCAGCTTCATGGGGCGCCGGGCCGCTTTCTTT.

This clone was counted a single time. The chain couples TRBV2 to TRBJ2-3; possibly TRBD1 for D (5 bases). Trimming took 7 bases from V and 0 from J, leaving 14 bases between them. The CDR3 has 15 amino acids. Germline CDR1 and CDR2: SNHLY and FYNNEI. In DNA form, the CDR3 reads TGTGCCAGCACTGGGGCAGTCGCGAGCACAGATACGCAGTATTTT. Residues: CASTGAVASTDTQYF.

The J gene is TRBJ1-6, the V gene TRBV19; 11 bases fit TRBD1. V was clipped by 9 bases and J by 10 bases; unmatched bases: 5. CDR3 length equals 13 residues. The germline V gene has CDR1 LNHDA and CDR2 SQIVND (reference sequence). The CDR3 protein is CASSDRGQSPLHF. CDR3 coding DNA: TGTGCCAGCTCGGACAGGGGGCAATCACCCCTCCACTTT.

The chain has TRBV5-4 and TRBJ2-7; TRBD2 matches 7 bases. The CDR3 length is 12 residues. J gave up 7 bases and V 4 bases, and 5 bases lay outside the gene matches. Germline CDR1 SGHNT, CDR2 YYREEE (reference sequence). CDR3 in amino acids: CASSQGGREQYF. The CDR3 DNA reads TGTGCCAGCAGCCAGGGAGGGAGGGAGCAGTACTTC.

The chain carries TRBV10-3 and TRBJ2-1; 9 bases map to TRBD1. The CDR3 spans 15 residues. In germline, CDR1 is ENHRY, CDR2 SYGVKD. J was trimmed by 7 bases and V by 8 bases; bases with no gene match: 12. The chain's CDR3 is CAILNRGRNINEQFF. The CDR3 DNA reads TGTGCCATCTTAAACAGGGGGCGAAACATTAATGAGCAGTTCTTC.

The chain carries TRBV7-9 and TRBJ2-1; 10 nucleotides line up with TRBD2. CDR1 is SEHNR and CDR2 is FQNEAQ in the germline V gene (reference sequence). V dropped 5 bases and J dropped 6; count of bases not matched to a gene: 4. The CDR3 covers 14 residues. This CDR3 reads CASSAGLAINEQFF. The CDR3 DNA sequence: TGTGCCAGCAGCGCGGGACTAGCGATCAATGAGCAGTTCTTC.

The CDR3 nucleotides read TGTGCCAGCAGCCCGGATCCTCCGGGCGGGGGCCTAACCTACGAGCAGTACTTC. Amino acids: CASSPDPPGGGLTYEQYF. The chain couples TRBV21-1 to TRBJ2-7; TRBD2, the table's D call, was not compared with the DNA. TRBV21-1 is an annotated pseudogene. The CDR3 consists of 18 residues.

The chain joins TRBV2 to TRBJ1-4, with D possibly being TRBD1 (6 bases). With 5 bases removed from V and 8 bases from J, the gap between germline ends came to 15 bases. Germline assignment: CDR1 SNHLY and CDR2 FYNNEI. The CDR3 sequence is 14 residues long. The CDR3, as DNA: TGTGCCAGCAGTTTGTGGGGGGGCGGCGAAAAACTGTTTTTT. Its translation is CASSLWGGGEKLFF.

The count of this clone is one. The chain couples TRBV9 to TRBJ1-2; D not resolved. The V gene lost 0 bases and the J gene lost 5 bases, with 11 bases spanning the gap. The germline gives CDR1 SGDLS, CDR2 YYNGEE. The length of the CDR3 is 14 residues. The CDR3 spells CASSVDSFGYGYTF. In nucleotides, the CDR3 is TGTGCCAGCAGCGTAGATAGCTTCGGATATGGCTACACCTTC.

This CDR3 is CASSLGPTSYTIYF. CDR3 nucleotides: TGTGCCAGCAGCTTAGGTCCCACCAGTTACACCATATATTTT. The genes are TRBV7-8 and TRBJ1-3; D is undetermined. The germline V and J ends were trimmed by 1 base and 8 bases, with 12 bases remaining between them. The CDR3 length is 14 residues. Germline V gene data show CDR1 as SGHVS and CDR2 as FQNEAQ.

This chain connects TRBV5-1 to TRBJ1-2; D is ambiguous. Trimming removed 0 bases from V and 5 bases from J, with 11 bases in between. Germline values: CDR1 SGHRS, CDR2 YFSETQ. This CDR3 has 14 residues. The CDR3 DNA is TGCGCCAGCAGCTTGGAAACAGAAACTTATGGCTACACCTTC. Encoded protein: CASSLETETYGYTF. The complete variable domain, with remaining parts taken from reference TRBV5-1 and TRBJ1-2, reads KAGVTQTPRYLIKTRGQQVTLSCSPISGHRSVSWYQQTPGQGLQFLFEYFSETQRNKGNFPGRFSGRQFSNSRSEMNVSTLELGDSALYLCASSLETETYGYTFGSGTRLTVV.

The chain has TRBV5-1 and TRBJ1-2; 8 nucleotides line up with TRBD1. V dropped 0 bases and J dropped 8; count of bases not matched to a gene: 3. CDR3 length: 13 residues. Germline V gene lookup returns CDR1 SGHRS and CDR2 YFSETQ. The CDR3 reads CASSLDRGSGYTF. The CDR3 coding sequence is TGCGCCAGCAGCTTGGACAGGGGGAGCGGCTACACCTTC.

The chain combines TRBV11-2 with TRBJ2-7; D unclear. Germline V CDR1 and CDR2: SGHAT, FQNNGV. V lost 5 bases to trimming and J lost 6 bases, with 11 bases between them. The CDR3 loop spans 12 amino acids. Here the CDR3 reads CASSPPSGEQYF. CDR3 nucleotides: TGTGCCAGCAGCCCCCCGTCAGGCGAGCAGTACTTC.